This is a list of T cell receptor beta chains from one sample in a study of cytomegalovirus exposure and HLA in healthy donors. Clones were sequenced by immunoSEQ multiplex PCR, and TCRdb holds only the in-frame ones, with some missing. The repertoire includes over 100,000 clones, 82% of them detected once, and roughly 20% sits in the top ten. The specimen sequenced was PBMCs. The receptors were sampled from a man in his thirties or forties in good health and CMV-seropositive. Each CDR3 is given with its conserved first and last residue. A D gene is named only where the DNA matches it firmly. Rows may omit the clone size; those that give it use once, few, many or a size class.

j_call clone_size d_call v_call cdr3_nt cdr3_aa
TRBJ2-7 . . TRBV5-5 TGTGCCAGCAGCCACAACAGTTATTCCTACGAGCAGTACTTC CASSHNSYSYEQYF
TRBJ2-3 . . TRBV4-1 TGCGCCAGCAGCCAAGTGCGGGGTGCTAGCACAGATACGCAGTATTTT CASSQVRGASTDTQYF
TRBJ1-1 . TRBD1 TRBV7-2 TGTGCCAGCAGCAACTTCTGGGACAGGGAGAACACTGAAGCTTTCTTT CASSNFWDRENTEAFF
TRBJ1-1 . TRBD1 TRBV28 TGTGCCAGCAGTTCCTACAGGGGTCGTGGGAACACTGAAGCTTTCTTT CASSSYRGRGNTEAFF
TRBJ1-5 . TRBD1 TRBV7-8 TGTGCCAGCAGCTTAGGGACAGGGGTTGATAGCAATCAGCCCCAGCATTTT CASSLGTGVDSNQPQHF
TRBJ2-1 . . TRBV5-6 TGTGCCAGCAGCTTGTCTTCTGCGTTTGGCAATGAGCAGTTCTTC CASSLSSAFGNEQFF
TRBJ2-5 . TRBD2 TRBV11-3 TGTGCCAGCAGCTTTAAGGGTAGCGGGATTTTAGAGACCCAGTACTTC CASSFKGSGILETQYF
TRBJ2-7 . . TRBV21-1 TGTGCCAGCAAGGTATTCAGGACTAATTCCTACGAGCAGTACTTC CASKVFRTNSYEQYF
TRBJ2-1 few . TRBV5-1 TGCGCCAGCAGCTTCGGTAGCCGGAGCTCCTACAATGAGCAGTTCTTC CASSFGSRSSYNEQFF
TRBJ2-5 few . TRBV18 TGTGCCAGCTCACCACCTTGGGGCCATGCCGAGGCGGAGACCCAGTACTTC CASSPPWGHAEAETQYF
TRBJ1-3 . . TRBV9 TGTGCCAGCAGCGAAGGACATACCTCTGGAAACACCATATATTTT CASSEGHTSGNTIYF
TRBJ2-5 few . TRBV5-1 TGCGCCAGCAGCGGCGGGGTACTGGGAGAGACCCAGTACTTC CASSGGVLGETQYF
TRBJ2-5 . TRBD2 TRBV10-1 TGCGCCAGCAGTCCCTTTACTAGCGGGGGTCCGGAGACCCAGTACTTC CASSPFTSGGPETQYF
TRBJ2-1 . . TRBV21-1 TGTGCCAGCAGCTGGGCCTGGTCCTACAATGAGCAGTTCTTC CASSWAWSYNEQFF
TRBJ2-7 few . TRBV21-1 TGTGCCAGCAGCGCGGGAGGGTCTGGACTAGCGGGGGGCTACGAGCAGTACTTC CASSAGGSGLAGGYEQYF
TRBJ1-3 . . TRBV7-9 TGTGCCAGCAGCTCCTCTCCCAGGGGTCTCGCTGGAAACACCATATATTTT CASSSSPRGLAGNTIYF
TRBJ2-1 . . TRBV9 TGTGCCAGCAGCGTTAGCGGTGGGAGCTCCTACAATGAGCAGTTCTTC CASSVSGGSSYNEQFF
TRBJ1-6 . . TRBV19 TGTGCCAGTAAGACAGGCTCCCACAAATATAATTCACCCCTCCACTTT CASKTGSHKYNSPLHF